This passage covers 4 T cell receptor beta chains from one sample sequenced in a study of cytomegalovirus exposure and HLA in healthy donors. PCR used 60 Vbeta primers and 13 Jbeta primers. Clones were sequenced by immunoSEQ multiplex PCR, and TCRdb holds only the in-frame ones, with some missing. The data hold around 80,000 clones, with over 9.5% observed a single time. What was sequenced was PBMCs. The receptor source for this set is a man aged 60 to 69 in good health and CMV-seropositive.

The chain is built from TRBV6-5 and TRBJ1-6; TRBD1 matches at 10 bases. Germline V gives CDR1 MNHEY, CDR2 SVGAGI. CDR3 size: 15 residues. V was pared by 4 bases and J by 6 bases, with 3 bases of the junction left unmatched. The CDR3 bases are TGTGCCAGCAGTTTCGGGACAGGGGTTAATTCACCCCTCCACTTT. Translated: CASSFGTGVNSPLHF.

This chain uses TRBV5-1 with TRBJ1-1; no reliable D call. CDR1 and CDR2 from the germline V gene are SGHRS and YFSETQ. Deletions cut 3 bases from V and 0 bases from J, with 6 bases between. The CDR3 totals 13 residues. CDR3 in amino acids: CASSSFMNTEAFF. For the CDR3, the DNA is TGCGCCAGCAGCTCCTTTATGAACACTGAAGCTTTCTTT.

V and J are TRBV5-4 and TRBJ2-1, with 9 bases matching TRBD2. Germline V lookup: CDR1 SGHNT, CDR2 YYREEE (reference sequence). The ends lost 4 bases at V and 5 bases at J; junction bases unmatched: 10. CDR3 length equals 16 residues. CDR3 region: CASSPLTSGYHNEQFF. The DNA of the CDR3 is TGTGCCAGCAGCCCCCTGACTAGCGGCTACCACAATGAGCAGTTCTTC.

The chain carries TRBV30 and TRBJ1-5; 7 nucleotides align to TRBD1. Trimming took 2 bases from V and 7 from J; bases not matched to a gene: 5. Germline-derived CDR1 and CDR2 are GTSNPN and SVGIG (reference sequence). There are 13 residues in the CDR3. CDR3 coding DNA: TGTGCCTGGAGTCAACAGGGGACCCAGCCCCAGCATTTT. Translated, it gives CAWSQQGTQPQHF.